This T cell receptor (beta chain) was documented in a study of T cell changes during pregnancy in multiple sclerosis. The table lists this clone with a count of one. Germline loops: CDR1 LGHNA, CDR2 YSLEER. CDR3 size: 15 residues. Trimming took off 4 bases at V and 2 bases at J, with 14 bases between the two ends. Using immunoSEQ multiplex PCR, the repertoire was profiled, and TCRdb retains in-frame clones only, with some absent. This sample carries under 95,000 clones, approximately 92% of them seen once, and the ten largest clones take about 2%. The rearrangement uses TRBV4-3 and TRBJ2-5; possibly TRBD2 for D (5 bases). The sequences come from peripheral blood, collected after pregnancy. The clonotype was recovered from a female donor with multiple sclerosis, enrolled in a pregnancy study. The CDR3 loop reads CASSRELGRQETQYF. The CDR3 DNA is TGCGCCAGCAGCCGGGAATTAGGGAGACAAGAGACCCAGTACTTC.